One and the same sample provided the 30 T cell receptor beta chains below, sequenced in a study of T cell changes during pregnancy in multiple sclerosis. The assay was immunoSEQ multiplex PCR, and TCRdb's table has in-frame clones only and misses some. Of fewer than 85,000 clones in the sample, 70% to 90% were seen once. The starting material was peripheral blood, obtained before pregnancy. The receptors originated from a female donor with multiple sclerosis, enrolled in a pregnancy study.

As DNA, the CDR3 is TGTGCCAGCAGCCGGAGTCGGGGAATGGAAGCTTTCTTT. Translated, it gives CASSRSRGMEAFF. The chain joins TRBV7-2 to TRBJ1-1, with D uncertain. The V gene lost 5 bases and the J gene lost 8 bases, with 15 bases spanning the gap. CDR1 is SGHTA and CDR2 is FQGNSA in the germline V gene. There are 13 residues in the CDR3.

The rearrangement uses TRBV30 and TRBJ2-6, with TRBD1 matching 8 bases. Germline assignment: CDR1 GTSNPN and CDR2 SVGIG (reference sequence). The V gene end was trimmed by 4 bases and the J gene end by 4 bases; junction bases not matched to a gene: 9. The CDR3 length is 16 residues. CDR3 DNA: TGTGCCTGGAACCCGGACAGGGTGCCCGGGGCCAACGTCCTGACTTTC. This codes for CAWNPDRVPGANVLTF.

V usage is TRBV2 and J usage is TRBJ1-2; 10 bases map to TRBD1. This CDR3 contains 14 residues. The junction had 7 bases not matched to a gene; V was cut back by 4 bases and J by 8 bases. Germline CDR1 and CDR2: SNHLY and FYNNEI. As DNA, the CDR3 is TGTGCCAGCAGTGGGGGGACAGGGGAGTCAGGCTACACCTTC. It codes for CASSGGTGESGYTF.

J is TRBJ2-7 and V is TRBV7-9; D is unclear. The V end lost 1 base, the J end lost 5 bases, and 3 bases lay between the germline ends. Per the germline V gene, CDR1 is SEHNR and CDR2 is FQNEAQ (reference sequence). This CDR3 spans 11 amino acids. The CDR3 sequence is CASSLVNEQYF. For the CDR3, the DNA is TGTGCCAGCAGCTTAGTTAACGAGCAGTACTTC.

The CDR3 DNA reads TGTGCCAGCAGCGCTACGACTATGGGGGAGACCCAGTACTTC. It encodes CASSATTMGETQYF. This chain connects TRBV7-6 to TRBJ2-5; a weak D match, TRBD2 (5 bases). V lost 5 bases to trimming and J lost 5 bases, with 15 bases between them. The CDR3 covers 14 residues. Germline V gene data show CDR1 as SGHVS and CDR2 as FNYEAQ.

The V and J genes are TRBV11-2 and TRBJ1-2; D is uncertain. The V and J ends lost 1 base and 4 bases respectively, with 13 bases between them. This CDR3 is built from 15 residues. The V gene's germline CDR1 is SGHAT and CDR2 FQNNGV. CDR3 bases: TGTGCCAGCAGCTTAGTGGCAGTCGGAGGCTATGGCTACACCTTC. Encoded protein: CASSLVAVGGYGYTF.

This clone was observed a handful of times. This chain connects TRBV7-2 to TRBJ2-1; 9 nucleotides line up with TRBD2. Germline V CDR1 and CDR2: SGHTA, FQGNSA. V shed 1 base and J 14 bases; nucleotides not matched to a gene: 9. The CDR3 sequence is 14 residues long. The CDR3 spells CASSLGGLSGGEFF. The CDR3, as DNA: TGTGCCAGCAGCTTAGGAGGTCTTAGCGGGGGAGAGTTCTTC.

As DNA, the CDR3 is TGTGCCAGCAGCCTAGGGACAGGGACCCACAATGAGCAGTTCTTC. It is translated as CASSLGTGTHNEQFF. The V call is TRBV7-3, the J call TRBJ2-1; 9 bases agree with TRBD1. Germline V lookup: CDR1 SGHTA, CDR2 FQGTGA. After removal of 5 bases from V and 5 bases from J, the junction contained 7 bases not matched to a gene. There are 15 residues in the CDR3.

This clone is a singleton in its sample. V is TRBV6-6 and J is TRBJ1-3, with a possible D match to TRBD1 (5 bases). The V end lost 10 bases, the J end lost 0 bases, and 13 bases lay between the germline ends. There are 14 residues in the CDR3. Germline V gene data show CDR1 as MNHNY and CDR2 as SVGAGI (reference sequence). The CDR3 here is CATSDGHSGNTIYF. Here the CDR3 DNA reads TGTGCCACCTCGGACGGACACTCTGGAAACACCATATATTTT.

The rearrangement uses TRBV28 and TRBJ2-7; D is perhaps TRBD2 (6 bases). V gave up 5 bases and J gave up 2 bases, with 10 bases separating them. The CDR3 sequence is 13 residues long. Germline V gene lookup returns CDR1 MDHEN and CDR2 SYDVKM. The CDR3 DNA reads as TGTGCCAGCAGTCTGGGACTTACCTACGAGCAGTACTTC. Translating gives CASSLGLTYEQYF.

The chain employs TRBV4-1 and TRBJ2-1; TRBD2 might be the D (6 bases). Between the trimmed V and J ends, which lost 0 bases and 0 bases, there was a span of 12 bases. The CDR3 is made up of 17 amino acids. Germline assignment: CDR1 MGHRA and CDR2 YSYEKL. CDR3 in amino acids: CASSQETSLVSYNEQFF. Written as DNA, the CDR3 is TGCGCCAGCAGCCAAGAGACTAGTCTGGTCTCCTACAATGAGCAGTTCTTC.

The rearrangement joins TRBV5-1 to TRBJ2-7, with TRBD1 as a possible D gene (6 bases). Deletions cut 0 bases from V and 7 bases from J, with 11 bases between. CDR1 is SGHRS, CDR2 YFSETQ, per germline. This CDR3 is built from 13 residues. CDR3 region: CASSLVATGEQYF. CDR3 sequence (DNA): TGCGCCAGCAGCTTGGTGGCCACAGGGGAGCAGTACTTC. Using reference TRBV5-1 and TRBJ2-7 for the parts outside the CDR3, the full variable domain is KAGVTQTPRYLIKTRGQQVTLSCSPISGHRSVSWYQQTPGQGLQFLFEYFSETQRNKGNFPGRFSGRQFSNSRSEMNVSTLELGDSALYLCASSLVATGEQYFGPGTRLTVT.

The rearrangement links TRBV2 to TRBJ2-1; tentative D call: TRBD2 (6 bases). Germline CDR1 SNHLY, CDR2 FYNNEI. This CDR3 region has 15 residues. V was trimmed by 3 bases and J by 7 bases, leaving 16 bases between them. In DNA form, the CDR3 reads TGTGCCAGCAGTGATTGGCGGGGATCCTCTAATGAGCAGTTCTTC. It yields the protein CASSDWRGSSNEQFF.

The genes are TRBV5-1 and TRBJ2-3; D gene unclear. Germline CDR1 reads SGHRS; CDR2 reads YFSETQ. The germline V and J ends were trimmed by 2 bases and 3 bases, with 10 bases remaining between them. The CDR3 extends over 14 amino acids. CDR3 DNA: TGCGCCAGCAGCTTTGGCTCGCCTACAGATACGCAGTATTTT. Translating it yields CASSFGSPTDTQYF.

V and J are TRBV2 and TRBJ2-3, with D uncertain. The CDR3 sequence is 15 residues long. The germline V and J ends were trimmed by 8 bases and 4 bases, with 19 bases remaining between them. The V gene's germline CDR1 is SNHLY and CDR2 FYNNEI. The CDR3 reads CASSPLRSWADTQYF. For the CDR3, the DNA is TGTGCCAGCTCCCCACTTCGGAGTTGGGCAGATACGCAGTATTTT.

In nucleotides, the CDR3 is TGTGCCATCAGTGAGTCGAGTTGGACAGCCAACTATGGCTACACCTTC. Translated: CAISESSWTANYGYTF. The V gene is TRBV10-3, the J gene TRBJ1-2; TRBD1 might be the D (6 bases). V shed 0 bases and J shed 2 bases, with 13 bases lying between them. From germline, CDR1 is ENHRY and CDR2 SYGVKD. This CDR3 has 16 amino acids.

The chain uses TRBV7-9 and TRBJ2-5; tentative D call: TRBD2 (5 bases). Looked up from germline, CDR1 is SEHNR and CDR2 is FQNEAQ (reference sequence). The V gene lost 5 bases and the J gene lost 1 base, with 14 bases spanning the gap. This CDR3 contains 15 residues. The CDR3 nucleotides read TGTGCCAGCAGCGCCCGGGGTCTCGGCCAAGAGACCCAGTACTTC. Amino acids: CASSARGLGQETQYF.

The gene calls are TRBV5-6 and TRBJ1-3; TRBD1 is a possible D gene (6 bases). CDR1 SGHDT and CDR2 YYEEEE come from the germline V gene. This CDR3 is 15 amino acids long. The V and J ends lost 4 bases and 2 bases respectively, with 13 bases between them. CDR3 amino acids: CASSAGTRPGNTIYF. The DNA for the CDR3 is TGTGCCAGCAGCGCCGGGACAAGGCCTGGAAACACCATATATTTT.

The chain joins TRBV5-1 to TRBJ1-1; D remains ambiguous. The CDR3 runs to 14 residues. Germline assignment: CDR1 SGHRS and CDR2 YFSETQ. The V end lost 0 bases, the J end lost 4 bases, and 10 bases lay between the germline ends. The CDR3 is CASSLVGRSTEAFF. The DNA for the CDR3 is TGCGCCAGCAGCTTGGTCGGGAGAAGCACTGAAGCTTTCTTT. The full variable domain, rest sourced from reference TRBV5-1 and TRBJ1-1, is KAGVTQTPRYLIKTRGQQVTLSCSPISGHRSVSWYQQTPGQGLQFLFEYFSETQRNKGNFPGRFSGRQFSNSRSEMNVSTLELGDSALYLCASSLVGRSTEAFFGQGTRLTVV.

CDR3 residues: CASSRPGFGYGYTF. CDR3 nucleotide sequence: TGTGCCAGCAGCCGACCGGGGTTTGGGTATGGCTACACCTTC. The chain links TRBV6-5 to TRBJ1-2, with D unclear. Trimming removed 6 bases from V and 5 bases from J, with 16 bases in between. Germline CDR1 MNHEY, CDR2 SVGAGI. This CDR3 is built from 14 residues.

J is TRBJ1-6 and V is TRBV6-1; D remains unclear. Trimming left V 4 bases short and J 7 bases short, with 20 bases between. CDR1 is MNHNS and CDR2 is SASEGT in the germline V gene. There are 17 residues in the CDR3. The DNA of the CDR3 is TGTGCCAGCAGTGTTTATAGGCGGGCCAACCTGAATTCACCCCTCCACTTT. Amino acids: CASSVYRRANLNSPLHF.

The rearrangement joins TRBV19 to TRBJ1-2; TRBD1 aligns across 10 bases. Germline V gene sequence: CDR1 LNHDA, CDR2 SQIVND (reference sequence). CDR3 length: 15 amino acids. Unmatched junction bases numbered 6, after V lost 0 bases and J lost 8 bases. The CDR3 DNA reads as TGTGCCAGTAGTATAGAAGACAGGGGGCTGAGCGGCTACACCTTC. Protein product: CASSIEDRGLSGYTF.

This rearrangement joins TRBV7-9 to TRBJ1-2, with D perhaps matching TRBD1 (5 bases). There are 16 residues in the CDR3. Germline-derived CDR1 and CDR2 are SEHNR and FQNEAQ (reference sequence). The V end was cut by 1 base, the J end by 2 bases, with 14 bases between. For the CDR3, the DNA is TGTGCCAGCAGCTTAGTGGGAAACCAGGGAAACTATGGCTACACCTTC. This codes for CASSLVGNQGNYGYTF.

V is TRBV28 and J is TRBJ2-1; possible D gene TRBD2, 6 bases. The CDR3 is 14 amino acids. Between the trimmed V and J ends, which lost 5 bases and 3 bases, there was a span of 11 bases. Germline V lookup: CDR1 MDHEN, CDR2 SYDVKM. CDR3: CASSGASDYNEQFF. The CDR3 DNA sequence: TGTGCCAGCAGTGGGGCTAGCGACTACAATGAGCAGTTCTTC.

The J gene is TRBJ2-7, the V gene TRBV5-1; 8 positions agree with TRBD1. The J segment lost 5 bases and the V segment lost 4 bases, leaving 11 bases of the junction unmatched. Germline V gene data show CDR1 as SGHRS and CDR2 as YFSETQ. This CDR3 is 15 amino acids long. CDR3 in DNA: TGCGCCAGCAGCGTGGAATACCGGGGACAGGACGAGCAGTACTTC. Translation: CASSVEYRGQDEQYF.

The J gene is TRBJ2-5, the V gene TRBV13, with 7 bases identical to TRBD2. The V gene end was trimmed by 4 bases and the J gene end by 2 bases; junction bases not matched to a gene: 4. This CDR3 comprises 14 residues. Germline-derived CDR1 and CDR2 are PRHDT and FYEKMQ (reference sequence). The CDR3 sequence is CASSYRRGQETQYF. DNA of the CDR3: TGTGCCAGCAGCTATCGGCGGGGGCAAGAGACCCAGTACTTC.

Written as DNA, the CDR3 is TGTGCCAGCAGCTTAAGGCGGGGAAACACCATATATTTT. Its translation: CASSLRRGNTIYF. This chain uses TRBV13 with TRBJ1-3; unclear D gene. Per germline, CDR1 PRHDT and CDR2 FYEKMQ (reference sequence). CDR3 size: 13 residues. Trimming removed 2 bases from V and 4 bases from J, with 6 bases in between.

Comments on this clone: An end of the junction differs from the germline gene, which may be a read error. This chain links TRBV6-6 with TRBJ1-2, with 8 bases identical to TRBD1. This CDR3 comprises 15 residues. Germline V lookup: CDR1 MNHNY, CDR2 SVGAGI (reference sequence). The DNA of the CDR3 is TGTGCCACCTCCCCCACGACAGGGGCGAACTCTGGCTACACCTTC. Translation gives CATSPTTGANSGYTF.

The CDR3 is CASGSGGGAFEQYF. Here the CDR3 DNA reads TGTGCTAGTGGTTCCGGGGGAGGGGCATTCGAGCAGTACTTC. This rearrangement joins TRBV12-5 to TRBJ2-7; TRBD2 agrees at 7 bases. With V trimmed by 4 bases and J by 6 bases, 9 bases remained unmatched. The CDR3 length is 14 residues. Germline CDR1 is LGHNT and CDR2 is FRNRAP.

This chain uses TRBV6-6 with TRBJ2-7; TRBD1 aligns across 9 bases. CDR1 MNHNY and CDR2 SVGAGI come from the germline V gene (reference sequence). The CDR3 length is 14 residues. V trimming: 6 bases; J trimming: 2 bases; junction bases outside the gene matches: 5. CDR3 in amino acids: CASRKGQGPYEQYF. CDR3 DNA sequence: TGTGCCAGCAGAAAGGGACAGGGTCCCTACGAGCAGTACTTC.